This TCR beta chain is from a study of vaccination and CD4 T cells after COVID-19. The germline V gene encodes CDR1 DFQATT and CDR2 SNEGSKA (reference sequence). The CDR3 totals 15 residues. J gave up 4 bases and V 0 bases, and 5 bases lay outside the gene matches. The Oncomine TCR Beta short-read assay generated sequence data from the DNA of cultured CD4+ T cells. TCRdb re-analysed the PCR reads in MiXCR, keeping a single row per CDR3 protein. The repertoire consists of 2,500 to 3,500 distinct CDR3 sequences, with 29% occurring once and the leading ten covering roughly 65%. Worth noting for this clonotype: Its specificity is unknown.

Sample treatment: roughly 11-day PBMC culture with coronavirus spike peptide pools or control peptides (ViraFEST assay). The collection of CD4+ T cells from the unexposed donor took place before the COVID-19 pandemic (2011-2018). The medium had half its volume replaced with fresh IL-2 medium on days 3 and 7. The source is a human donor in good health. This chain joins TRBV20-1 and TRBJ1-4; 7 nucleotides agree with TRBD1. The sequenced sample consisted of CD4+ T cells from blood, cultured in vitro. The CDR3 DNA sequence: TGCAGTGCTAGAGATGGTGGGACAGATAATGAAAAACTGTTTTTT. Its protein product is CSARDGGTDNEKLFF.